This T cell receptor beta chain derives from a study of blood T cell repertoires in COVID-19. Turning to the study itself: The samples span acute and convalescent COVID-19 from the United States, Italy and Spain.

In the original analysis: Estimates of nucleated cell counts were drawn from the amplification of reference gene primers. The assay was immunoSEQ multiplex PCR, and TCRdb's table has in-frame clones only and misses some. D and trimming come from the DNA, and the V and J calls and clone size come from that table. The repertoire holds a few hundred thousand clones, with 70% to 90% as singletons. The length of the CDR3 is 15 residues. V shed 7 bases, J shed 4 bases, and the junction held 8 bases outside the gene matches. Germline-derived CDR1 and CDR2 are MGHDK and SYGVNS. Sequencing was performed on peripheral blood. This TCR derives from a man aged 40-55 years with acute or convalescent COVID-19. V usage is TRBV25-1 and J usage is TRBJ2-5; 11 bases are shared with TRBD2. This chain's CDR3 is CASTHSGGAGETQYF. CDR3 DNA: TGTGCCAGCACCCATAGCGGGGGGGCCGGAGAGACCCAGTACTTC.